This TCR beta chain was observed in a study of T cells in tuberculosis. Overall study: A South African cohort included IGRA-negative adolescents, latently infected IGRA-positive adolescents and adults with active tuberculosis.

This CDR3 region has 14 residues. CDR1 and CDR2 from the germline V gene are MDHEN and SYDVKM. V shed 5 bases and J shed 5 bases, with 13 bases lying between them. Whole-study findings and limits: Cases with active tuberculosis were adults, while controls were adolescents. Smaller alpha distances in active tuberculosis partly reflected shorter CDR3-alpha lengths. Active tuberculosis alpha repertoires lay closer to GMM-specific TCRs than controls'.

Of note for this clone: Antigen specificity is unknown.

The repertoire was sequenced with immunoSEQ multiplex PCR; TCRdb's copy has only in-frame clones and lacks some. The sample lists 35,000 to 50,000 clones, around 94% seen once, with about 2% in the top ten. The TCR comes from a donor aged 10 to 29 with latent tuberculosis or without tuberculosis infection. Some clones in this sample may be carry-over from other donors' samples. The chain has TRBV28 and TRBJ2-1, with D possibly being TRBD2 (5 bases). The specimen was PBMCs. DNA of the CDR3: TGTGCCAGCAGTGTTCGGCGGGCGCACAATGAGCAGTTCTTC. This translates into CASSVRRAHNEQFF.